This T cell receptor (beta chain) was recorded in a study of OX40 agonist ivuxolimab in advanced cancers. V was clipped by 2 bases and J by 4 bases, with 9 bases between them. CDR3 length: 15 amino acids. Germline V gene sequence: CDR1 MDHEN, CDR2 SYDVKM. Data came from immunoSEQ multiplex PCR; TCRdb stores just in-frame clones and leaves some out. The sample has 50,000 or so clones, about 77% seen once. Sequencing used CD4+ or CD8+ T cells sorted from blood, obtained in a trial of the OX40 agonist ivuxolimab. The chain is built from TRBV28 and TRBJ1-6; D gene ambiguous. The clonotype originates from an adult with an advanced solid tumor such as melanoma, head and neck, liver or kidney cancer. CDR3 protein: CASSLPPLYNSPLHF. In DNA form, the CDR3 reads TGTGCCAGCAGTTTACCCCCACTGTATAATTCACCCCTCCACTTT.